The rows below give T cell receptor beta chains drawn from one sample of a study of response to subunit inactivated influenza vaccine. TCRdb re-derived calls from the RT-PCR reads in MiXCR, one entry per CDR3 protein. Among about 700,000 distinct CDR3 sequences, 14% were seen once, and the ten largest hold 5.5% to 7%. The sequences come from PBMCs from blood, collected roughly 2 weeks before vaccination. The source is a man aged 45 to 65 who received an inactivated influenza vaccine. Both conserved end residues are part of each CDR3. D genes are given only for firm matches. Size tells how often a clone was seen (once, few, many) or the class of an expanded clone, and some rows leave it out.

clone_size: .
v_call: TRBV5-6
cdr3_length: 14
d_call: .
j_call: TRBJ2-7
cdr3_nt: TGTGCCAGCAGCGCGGCGGTAGGCCTTCTCGAGCAGTACTTC
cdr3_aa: CASSAAVGLLEQYF

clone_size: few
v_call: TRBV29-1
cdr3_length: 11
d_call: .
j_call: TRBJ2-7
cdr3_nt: TGCAGCGTTGATGTAGGGTACGAGCAGTACTTC
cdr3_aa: CSVDVGYEQYF

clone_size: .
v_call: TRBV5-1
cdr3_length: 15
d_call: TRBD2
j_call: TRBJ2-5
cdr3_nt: TGCGTCAGCAGCCGCTGGACTAGCGGGGCAGAGACCCAGTACTTC
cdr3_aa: CVSSRWTSGAETQYF

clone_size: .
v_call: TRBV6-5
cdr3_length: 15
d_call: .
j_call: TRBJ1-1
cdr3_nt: TGTGCCAGCAGTTCGGGAAAAGGGGGGTTAAGTGAAGCTTTCTTT
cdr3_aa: CASSSGKGGLSEAFF

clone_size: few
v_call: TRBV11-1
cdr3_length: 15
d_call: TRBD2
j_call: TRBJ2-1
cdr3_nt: TGTGCCAGCAGCTTATGGACTAGCGGGAGGGCCGCGCAGTTCTTC
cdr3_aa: CASSLWTSGRAAQFF

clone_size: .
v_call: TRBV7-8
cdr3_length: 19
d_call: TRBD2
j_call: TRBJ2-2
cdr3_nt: TGTGCCAGCAGCAGAAGGACTAGCGGGAGGGCCGGGTACACCGGGGAGCTGTTTTTT
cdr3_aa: CASSRRTSGRAGYTGELFF

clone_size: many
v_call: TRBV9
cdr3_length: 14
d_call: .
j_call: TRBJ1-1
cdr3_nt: TGTGCCAGCAGCGTGGATGACCCGAACACTGAAGCTTTCTTT
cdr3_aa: CASSVDDPNTEAFF

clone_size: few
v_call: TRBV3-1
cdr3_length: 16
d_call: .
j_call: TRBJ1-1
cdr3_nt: TGTGCCAGCAGCCAACCACCCCAGGGGAGTGGCACTGAAGCTTTCTTT
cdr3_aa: CASSQPPQGSGTEAFF

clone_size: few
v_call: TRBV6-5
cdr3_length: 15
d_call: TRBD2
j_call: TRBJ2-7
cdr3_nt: TGTGCCAGCAGTTATAAATGGACTAGCGCCTACGAGCAGTACTTC
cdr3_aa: CASSYKWTSAYEQYF

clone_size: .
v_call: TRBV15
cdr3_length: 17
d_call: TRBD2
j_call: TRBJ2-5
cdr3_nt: TGTGCCACCAGCAGATTTGGACTAGCGGCGAATCAAGAGACCCAGTACTTC
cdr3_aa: CATSRFGLAANQETQYF

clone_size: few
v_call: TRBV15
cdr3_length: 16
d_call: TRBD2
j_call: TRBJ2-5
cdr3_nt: TGTGCCACCAGCAGAGAAAGGAGCGGGGTAGGAGAGACCCAGTACTTC
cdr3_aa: CATSRERSGVGETQYF

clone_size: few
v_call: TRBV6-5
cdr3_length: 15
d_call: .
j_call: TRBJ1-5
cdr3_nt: TGTGCCAGCAGTTCCCCGGGGCCTGGGAATCAGCCCCAGCATTTT
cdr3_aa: CASSSPGPGNQPQHF

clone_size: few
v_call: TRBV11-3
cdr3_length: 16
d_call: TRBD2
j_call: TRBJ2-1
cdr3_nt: TGTGCCAGCAGCAACGAAATAGCGGGAGGGAGGAATGAGCAGTTCTTC
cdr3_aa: CASSNEIAGGRNEQFF

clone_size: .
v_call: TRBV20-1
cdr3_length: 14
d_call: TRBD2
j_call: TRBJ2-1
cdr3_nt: TGCAGTGCTAGATTTAGCGGGGTTTACAATGAGCAGTTCTTC
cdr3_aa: CSARFSGVYNEQFF

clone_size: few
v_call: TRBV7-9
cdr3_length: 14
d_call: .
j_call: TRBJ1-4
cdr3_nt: TGTGCCAGCAGCTTAGCACAGTCTAATGAAAAACTGTTTTTT
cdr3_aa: CASSLAQSNEKLFF

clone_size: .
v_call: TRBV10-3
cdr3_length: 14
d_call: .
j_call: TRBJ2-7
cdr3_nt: TGTGCCATCAGTGAGGGGGGTTACTCCTACGAGCAGTACTTC
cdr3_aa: CAISEGGYSYEQYF

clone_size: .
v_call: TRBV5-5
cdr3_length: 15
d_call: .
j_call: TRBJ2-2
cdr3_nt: TGTGCCAGCAGCTTGATGGGGGCTGAGACCGGGGAGCTGTTTTTT
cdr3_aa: CASSLMGAETGELFF

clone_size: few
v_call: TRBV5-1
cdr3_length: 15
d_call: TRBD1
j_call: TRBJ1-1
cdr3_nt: TGCGCCAGCAGCTTGGAGGCAGGGGGCTTCACTGAAGCTTTCTTT
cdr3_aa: CASSLEAGGFTEAFF

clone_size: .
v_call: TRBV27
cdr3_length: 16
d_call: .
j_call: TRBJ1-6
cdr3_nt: TGTGCCAGCAGTTTATTTCTGAGGGCAGGGGTTTCACCCCTCCACTTT
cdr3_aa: CASSLFLRAGVSPLHF

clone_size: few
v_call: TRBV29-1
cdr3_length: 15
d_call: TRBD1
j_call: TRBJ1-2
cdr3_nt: TGCAGCGTCCGGACAGGGGGCGTGCGGAGAGGCGGCTACACCTTC
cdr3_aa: CSVRTGGVRRGGYTF

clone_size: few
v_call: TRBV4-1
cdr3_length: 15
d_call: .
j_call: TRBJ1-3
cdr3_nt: TGCGCCAGCAGCCAAGTAGGGGGTCCTGGAAACACCATATATTTT
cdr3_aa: CASSQVGGPGNTIYF

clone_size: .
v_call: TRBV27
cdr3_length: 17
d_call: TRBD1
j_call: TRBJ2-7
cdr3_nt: TGTGCCAGCAGTGTAACAGCCGGGACAGGGACATCATACGAGCAGTACTTC
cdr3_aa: CASSVTAGTGTSYEQYF

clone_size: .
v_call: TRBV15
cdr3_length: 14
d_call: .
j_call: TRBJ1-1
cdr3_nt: TGTGCCACCGCCAGGGAGGGCGGTCGCCCTGAAGCTTTCTTT
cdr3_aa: CATAREGGRPEAFF

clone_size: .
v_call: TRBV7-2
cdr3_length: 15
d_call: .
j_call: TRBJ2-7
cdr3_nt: TGTGCCAGCAGCTTAGGGGCGTGGGGAGGCGACGAGCAGTACTTC
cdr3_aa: CASSLGAWGGDEQYF

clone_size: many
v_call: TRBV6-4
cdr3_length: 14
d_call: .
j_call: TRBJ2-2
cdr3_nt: TGTGCCAGCAGTGACTCGATCAGGGCCGGGGAGCTGTTTTTT
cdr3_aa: CASSDSIRAGELFF

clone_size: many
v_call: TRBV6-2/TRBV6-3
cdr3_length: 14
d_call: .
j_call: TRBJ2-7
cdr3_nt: TGTGCCAGCAGTTACTCCCGGGCCTCCTACGAGCAGTACTTC
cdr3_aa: CASSYSRASYEQYF

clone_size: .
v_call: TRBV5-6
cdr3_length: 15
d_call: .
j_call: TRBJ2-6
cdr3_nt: TGTGCCAGCAGCTTGACGGTCCAGGCGAACAACGTCCTGACTTTC
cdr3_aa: CASSLTVQANNVLTF

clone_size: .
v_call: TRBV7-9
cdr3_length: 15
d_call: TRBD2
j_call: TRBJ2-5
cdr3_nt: TGTGCCAGCAGCGTCCCGGGGGTAGCGGGCTCGACCCAGTACTTC
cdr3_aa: CASSVPGVAGSTQYF

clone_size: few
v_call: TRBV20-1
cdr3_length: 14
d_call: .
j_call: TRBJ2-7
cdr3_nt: TGCAGTGCTACGGACTATAAAATTACCTACGAGCAGTACTTC
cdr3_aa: CSATDYKITYEQYF

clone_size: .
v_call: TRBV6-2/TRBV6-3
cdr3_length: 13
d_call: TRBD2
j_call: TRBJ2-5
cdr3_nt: TGTGCCAGCACTCTGGGGGGGGGAGAGACCCAGTACTTC
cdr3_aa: CASTLGGGETQYF

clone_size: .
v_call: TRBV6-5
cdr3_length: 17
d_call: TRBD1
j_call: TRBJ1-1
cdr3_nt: TGTGCCAGCAGTTACGTGGGACAGGGGCTCCTGAACACTGAAGCTTTCTTT
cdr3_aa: CASSYVGQGLLNTEAFF

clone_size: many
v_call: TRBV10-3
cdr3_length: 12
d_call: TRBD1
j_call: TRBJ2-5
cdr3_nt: TGTGCCATCAGTGAACAGGGGGGGACCCAGTACTTC
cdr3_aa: CAISEQGGTQYF

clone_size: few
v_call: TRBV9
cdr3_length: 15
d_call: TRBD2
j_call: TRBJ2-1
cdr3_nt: TGTGCCAGCAGCGTAGGTAGCGGGGTCTACAATGAGCAGTTCTTC
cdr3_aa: CASSVGSGVYNEQFF

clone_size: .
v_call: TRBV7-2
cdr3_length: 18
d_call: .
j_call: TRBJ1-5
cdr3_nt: TGTGCCAGCAGCTTATCGGAGCAAGGGCGCGGGTCCAATCAGCCCCAGCATTTT
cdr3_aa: CASSLSEQGRGSNQPQHF

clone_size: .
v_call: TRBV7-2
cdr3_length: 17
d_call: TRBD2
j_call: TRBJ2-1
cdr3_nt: TGTGCCAGCAGCTTCCCTAGCGGGAGTGTCCTTTACAATGAGCAGTTCTTC
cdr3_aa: CASSFPSGSVLYNEQFF

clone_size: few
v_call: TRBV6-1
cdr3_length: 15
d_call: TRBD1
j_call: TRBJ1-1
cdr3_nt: TGTGCCAGCAGGAGGGACAGGGTGATGAACACTGAAGCTTTCTTT
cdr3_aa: CASRRDRVMNTEAFF

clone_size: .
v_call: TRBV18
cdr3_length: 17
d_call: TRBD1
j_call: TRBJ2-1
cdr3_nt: TGTGCCAGCTCACCGATTACAGGGGCGATCTCCTACAATGAGCAGTTCTTC
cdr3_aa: CASSPITGAISYNEQFF

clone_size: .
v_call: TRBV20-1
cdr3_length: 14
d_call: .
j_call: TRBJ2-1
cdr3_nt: TGCAGTGCTCCGGACGTGAGCTCCTACAATGAGCAGTTCTTC
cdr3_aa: CSAPDVSSYNEQFF

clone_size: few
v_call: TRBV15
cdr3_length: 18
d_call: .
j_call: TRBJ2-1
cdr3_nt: TGTGCCACCAGAAAGGACATACTCATAAAGGGATGGCTCAATGAGCAGTTCTTC
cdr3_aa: CATRKDILIKGWLNEQFF

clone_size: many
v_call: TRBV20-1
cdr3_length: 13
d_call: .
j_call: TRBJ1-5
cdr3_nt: TGCAGTGCCGGCGGGGGCGGGTTACAGCCCCAGCATTTT
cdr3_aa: CSAGGGGLQPQHF

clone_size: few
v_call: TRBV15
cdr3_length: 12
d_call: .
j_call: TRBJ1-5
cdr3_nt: TGTGCCACCAGCCATGGGGGCCAGCCCCAGCATTTT
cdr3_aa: CATSHGGQPQHF

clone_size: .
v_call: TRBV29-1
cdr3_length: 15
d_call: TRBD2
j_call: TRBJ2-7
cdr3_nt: TGCAGCGTTGAAGAAGGGACTAGCGGCGACTACGAGCAGTACTTC
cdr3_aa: CSVEEGTSGDYEQYF

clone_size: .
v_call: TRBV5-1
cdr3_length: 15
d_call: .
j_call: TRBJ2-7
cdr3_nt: TGCGCCAGCAGCGTGGGTGGCTACAGGATGGGCGAGCAGTACTTC
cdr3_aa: CASSVGGYRMGEQYF

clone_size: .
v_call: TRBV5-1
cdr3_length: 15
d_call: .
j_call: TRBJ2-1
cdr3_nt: TGCGCCAGCAGCTTGCGGCTAGCGACGTACAATGAGCAGTTCTTC
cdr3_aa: CASSLRLATYNEQFF

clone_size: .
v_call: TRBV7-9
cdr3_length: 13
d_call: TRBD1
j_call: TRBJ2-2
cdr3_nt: TGTGCCCTGAGACAGGGGGGAACCGGGGAGCTGTTTTTT
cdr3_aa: CALRQGGTGELFF

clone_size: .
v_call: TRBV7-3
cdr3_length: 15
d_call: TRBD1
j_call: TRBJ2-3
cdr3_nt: TGTGCCAGCAGCTCGGGACAGACCTACACAGATACGCAGTATTTT
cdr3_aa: CASSSGQTYTDTQYF

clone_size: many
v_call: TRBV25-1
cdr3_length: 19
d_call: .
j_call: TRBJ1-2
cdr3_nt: TGTGCCAGTCAACCCTCTTCTCACTCCGGGACCCCAGCCTCGGTTGGCTACACCTTC
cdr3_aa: CASQPSSHSGTPASVGYTF